What follows describes a single T cell receptor (beta chain). Its antigen remains unidentified. This specimen comes from a study of OX40 agonist ivuxolimab in advanced cancers. The study's findings and limits: At 0.1 to 3.0 mg/kg and by week 6, CD4+ and CD8+ T cells in the blood had expanded clonally.

Profiled with immunoSEQ multiplex PCR; TCRdb holds only in-frame clones, not every one. The repertoire consists of tens of thousands of clones, with about 82% occurring once and the leading ten covering around 2.5%. Sequences were derived from CD4+ or CD8+ T cells sorted from blood, sampled in a trial of the OX40 agonist ivuxolimab. The clonotype originates from an adult with an advanced solid tumor such as melanoma, head and neck, liver or kidney cancer.

The CDR3 here is CASSPTPEAGPYSNQPQHF. CDR3 nucleotide sequence: TGTGCCAGCTCACCTACCCCTGAGGCAGGGCCATATAGCAATCAGCCCCAGCATTTT. This chain links TRBV18 with TRBJ1-5; tentative D call: TRBD1 (5 bases). The CDR3 sequence is 19 residues long. The V end was cut by 3 bases, the J end by 0 bases, with 21 bases between. CDR1 and CDR2 from the germline V gene are KGHSH and LQKENI. Looking up the rest from reference TRBV18 and TRBJ1-5 gives the full variable domain: NAGVMQNPRHLVRRRGQEARLRCSPMKGHSHVYWYRQLPEEGLKFMVYLQKENIIDESGMPKERFSAEFPKEGPSILRIQQVVRGDSAAYFCASSPTPEAGPYSNQPQHFGDGTRLSIL.